This entry describes one TCR beta chain. Antigen: not known. MiXCR, run by TCRdb on the 5' RACE reads, gives a single entry per CDR3 protein. In the table there are about 190,000 distinct CDR3 sequences, 15% to 20% of which are singletons. These data originate in a study of T-cell memory formation after mild COVID-19. Study as a whole: TCR clustering was largely donor specific. Study-wide findings and caveats: Among CD4+ contracting clones, most were CM and EM, and CD8+ ones EMRA. Some responding clones appeared in pre-infection memory, suggesting cross-reactive memory joined.

This CDR3 comprises 15 residues. Trimming cost V 4 bases and J 1 base, with 13 bases left between them. CDR1 is SGHVS, CDR2 FNYEAQ, per germline. The specimen sequenced was PBMCs or a T cell subset sorted from them (not recorded which). The sequence was collected from an adult woman who had mild COVID-19 (a few samples of this study predate the infection). Cell type and time point are not known. The genes are TRBV7-6 and TRBJ1-1, with TRBD1 as a possible D gene (5 bases). The CDR3 loop reads CASSSRVTRNTEAFF. CDR3 DNA: TGTGCCAGCAGCTCCAGGGTGACTCGGAACACTGAAGCTTTCTTT.